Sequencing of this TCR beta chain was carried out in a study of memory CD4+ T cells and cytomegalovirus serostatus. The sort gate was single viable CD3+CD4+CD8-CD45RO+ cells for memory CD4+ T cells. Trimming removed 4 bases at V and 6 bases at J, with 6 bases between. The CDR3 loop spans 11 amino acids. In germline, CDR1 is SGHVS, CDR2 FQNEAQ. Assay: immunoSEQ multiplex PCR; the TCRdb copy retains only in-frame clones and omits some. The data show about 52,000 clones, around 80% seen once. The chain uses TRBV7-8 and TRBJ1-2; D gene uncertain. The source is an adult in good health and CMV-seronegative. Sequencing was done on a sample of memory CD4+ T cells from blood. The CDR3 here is CASSSLNGYTF. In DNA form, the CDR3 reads TGTGCCAGCAGCTCCCTAAATGGCTACACCTTC.